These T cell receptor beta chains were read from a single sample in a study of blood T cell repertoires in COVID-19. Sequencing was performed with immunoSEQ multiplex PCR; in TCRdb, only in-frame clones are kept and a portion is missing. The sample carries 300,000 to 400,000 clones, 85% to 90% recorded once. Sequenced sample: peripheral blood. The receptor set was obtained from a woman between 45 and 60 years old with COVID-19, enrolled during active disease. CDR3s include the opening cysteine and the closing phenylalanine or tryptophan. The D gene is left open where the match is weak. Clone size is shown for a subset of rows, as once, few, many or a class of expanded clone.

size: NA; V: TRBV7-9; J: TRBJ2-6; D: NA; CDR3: CASSLYTASGANVLTF; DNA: TGTGCCAGCAGCTTATACACAGCCTCTGGGGCCAACGTCCTGACTTTC
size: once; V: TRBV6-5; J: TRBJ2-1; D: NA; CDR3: CASSIQGAYNEQFF; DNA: TGTGCCAGCAGTATACAGGGTGCCTACAATGAGCAGTTCTTC
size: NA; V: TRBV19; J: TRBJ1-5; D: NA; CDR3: CASTRQGNQPQHF; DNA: TGTGCCAGTACCCGACAGGGCAATCAGCCCCAGCATTTT
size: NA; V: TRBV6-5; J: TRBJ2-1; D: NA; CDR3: CASSYMGLAYNEQFF; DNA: TGTGCCAGCAGTTACATGGGCCTCGCCTACAATGAGCAGTTCTTC
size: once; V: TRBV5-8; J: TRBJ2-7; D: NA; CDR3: CASSPSEWATSREQYF; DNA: TGTGCCAGCAGCCCCTCCGAGTGGGCCACATCTCGGGAGCAGTACTTC
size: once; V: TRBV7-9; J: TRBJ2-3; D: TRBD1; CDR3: CASSADRVGEDTQYF; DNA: TGTGCCAGCAGCGCAGACAGGGTCGGAGAAGATACGCAGTATTTT
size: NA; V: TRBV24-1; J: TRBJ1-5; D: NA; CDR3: CATSDRMAGLDQPQHF; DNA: TGTGCCACCAGTGATCGAATGGCAGGGTTGGATCAGCCCCAGCATTTT
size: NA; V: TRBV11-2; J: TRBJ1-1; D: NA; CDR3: CASSLSQNWVTEAFF; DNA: TGTGCCAGCAGCTTATCACAGAACTGGGTCACTGAAGCTTTCTTT
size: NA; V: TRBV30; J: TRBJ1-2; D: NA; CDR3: CAWSRDVYGYTF; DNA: TGTGCCTGGAGCAGGGATGTCTATGGCTACACCTTC
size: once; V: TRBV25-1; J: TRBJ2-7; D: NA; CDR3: CASSTKTGRAYEQYF; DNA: TGTGCCAGCTCCACCAAGACTGGCCGGGCCTACGAGCAGTACTTC
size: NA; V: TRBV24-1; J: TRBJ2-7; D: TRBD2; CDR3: CATARGEGTEQYF; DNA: TGTGCCACTGCCCGGGGGGAAGGGACCGAGCAGTACTTC
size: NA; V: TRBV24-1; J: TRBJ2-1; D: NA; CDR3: CATSSLSAGGGEQFF; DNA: TGTGCCACCAGTTCTCTTTCGGCAGGGGGAGGTGAGCAGTTCTTC
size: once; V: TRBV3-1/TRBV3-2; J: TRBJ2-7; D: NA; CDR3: CASSQDRFKPSSYEQYF; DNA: TGTGCCAGCAGCCAAGATAGATTTAAACCGAGCTCCTACGAGCAGTACTTC
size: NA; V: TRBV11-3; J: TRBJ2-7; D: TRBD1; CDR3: CASSLRTGSHEQYF; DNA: TGTGCCAGCAGCTTACGGACAGGGTCCCACGAGCAGTACTTC
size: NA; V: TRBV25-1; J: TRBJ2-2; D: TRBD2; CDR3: CASSDPSGRVAGELFF; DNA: TGTGCCAGCAGTGATCCTAGCGGGAGGGTGGCCGGGGAGCTGTTTTTT